This TCR beta chain was identified during a study of Ad26.COV2.S vaccination and SARS-CoV-2 variants. Trimming took 8 bases from V and 6 from J; bases not matched to a gene: 9. CDR1 and CDR2 (germline): ENHRY, SYGVKD. This CDR3 region has 14 residues. The data were produced by immunoSEQ multiplex PCR, yet TCRdb's version contains in-frame clones alone and is incomplete. This table holds 430,000 or so clones, about nine tenths found once. Treatment reported: around 19 received Ad26.COV2.S at low or high dose, single or two shots; about five received placebo; per-sample allocation not given. Sampling was performed 63 days after the first vaccine or placebo injection.

The receptor was isolated from a person aged 18-65 years who received the Ad26.COV2.S COVID-19 vaccine or a placebo. The genes are TRBV10-3 and TRBJ2-3; 9 bases are shared with TRBD1. The sample here was peripheral blood, taken in a trial of Ad26.COV2.S vaccine versus placebo. In DNA form, the CDR3 reads TGTGCCATCGCGACAGGGGGTTCAGGCGATACGCAGTATTTT. Translated, it gives CAIATGGSGDTQYF.